These 17 T cell receptor beta chains came from one sample sequenced in a study of long-term antiretroviral therapy in people with HIV. immunoSEQ v3.0 was run at survey level. The method was immunoSEQ multiplex PCR; TCRdb's version includes in-frame clones alone and lacks a portion of them. Of 34,000 or so clones detected, 65% to 90% appear once; the ten largest clones hold around 4.4%. The source was unsorted PBMCs, collected about 3.4 years after starting antiretroviral therapy. The receptor set was obtained from a young man with HIV.

This clone has just one count. The chain has TRBV29-1 and TRBJ1-1; D is unresolved. Germline CDR1 reads SQVTM; CDR2 reads ANQGSEA. The CDR3 totals 12 residues. V lost 0 bases and J lost 1, with 3 bases in between. Written as DNA, the CDR3 is TGCAGCGTTGAAGAGGGGAACACTGAAGCTTTCTTT. Translation gives CSVEEGNTEAFF.

The chain combines TRBV4-2 with TRBJ2-1; 8 bases line up with TRBD1. Germline CDR1 is LGHNA and CDR2 is YNFKEQ. The trim removed 5 bases at V and 5 bases at J, leaving 11 bases unmatched. This CDR3 spans 16 amino acids. In nucleotides, the CDR3 is TGTGCCAGCAGCGCAGGGGGCTCGCGGGCCGACAATGAGCAGTTCTTC. Its translation is CASSAGGSRADNEQFF.

V is TRBV27 and J is TRBJ1-5; tentative D call: TRBD1 (5 bases). Trimming cost V 6 bases and J 2 bases, with 14 bases left between them. CDR3 length equals 15 residues. CDR1 MNHEY and CDR2 SMNVEV come from the germline V gene (reference sequence). The CDR3 spells CASSEGTWRNQPQHF. The CDR3 coding sequence is TGTGCCAGCAGCGAAGGGACTTGGCGCAATCAGCCCCAGCATTTT.

The gene calls are TRBV9 and TRBJ1-5; D may be TRBD1 (6 bases). CDR3 length equals 12 residues. Trimming stripped 7 bases from V and 7 bases from J, with 12 bases between. Germline lookup yields CDR1 SGDLS and CDR2 YYNGEE. The CDR3 region has the DNA TGTGCCAGCGGGGGGCGGGAACAGCCCCAGCATTTT. Translating it yields CASGGREQPQHF. Full variable domain (missing parts from reference TRBV9 and TRBJ1-5): DSGVTQTPKHLITATGQRVTLRCSPRSGDLSVYWYQQSLDQGLQFLIQYYNGEERAKGNILERFSAQQFPDLHSELNLSSLELGDSALYFCASGGREQPQHFGDGTRLSIL.

Written as DNA, the CDR3 is TGTGCTAGTGGGTCCCAGGGGGCTATTGAAGCTTTCTTT. Translating gives CASGSQGAIEAFF. The chain links TRBV12-5 to TRBJ1-1; 8 bases map to TRBD1. Germline values: CDR1 LGHNT, CDR2 FRNRAP. The V segment lost 6 bases and the J segment 7 bases; nucleotides outside the gene matches: 7. The CDR3 is made up of 13 amino acids.

V gene TRBV5-1 combines with J gene TRBJ1-1, with D uncertain. The CDR3 has 13 residues. CDR1 is SGHRS, CDR2 YFSETQ, per germline. The V gene lost 1 base and the J gene lost 1 base, with 5 bases spanning the gap. Here the CDR3 reads CASSLLGNTEAFF. The CDR3, as DNA: TGCGCCAGCAGCTTGTTGGGGAACACTGAAGCTTTCTTT. Together with reference TRBV5-1 and TRBJ1-1, the CDR3 gives the full variable domain: KAGVTQTPRYLIKTRGQQVTLSCSPISGHRSVSWYQQTPGQGLQFLFEYFSETQRNKGNFPGRFSGRQFSNSRSEMNVSTLELGDSALYLCASSLLGNTEAFFGQGTRLTVV.

V usage is TRBV7-8 and J usage is TRBJ1-4; the D gene is possibly TRBD1 (6 bases). The CDR3 runs to 14 residues. Trimming left V 5 bases short and J 3 bases short, with 10 bases between. The germline gives CDR1 SGHVS, CDR2 FQNEAQ. The CDR3 sequence is CASSTDRSNEKLFF. As DNA, the CDR3 is TGTGCCAGCAGCACAGACAGGTCTAATGAAAAACTGTTTTTT.

The sample holds a few counts of this clone. The J gene is TRBJ1-6, the V gene TRBV7-9; 8 nucleotides line up with TRBD1. The trim removed 4 bases at V and 13 bases at J, leaving 9 bases unmatched. The CDR3 loop spans 14 amino acids. Germline loops: CDR1 SEHNR, CDR2 FQNEAQ (reference sequence). The CDR3 coding sequence is TGTGCCAGCAGCTCCGGACAGGGACTAGGGCCCCTCCACTTT. It yields the protein CASSSGQGLGPLHF.

The rearrangement joins TRBV5-6 to TRBJ1-6, with 8 nucleotides matching TRBD1. The germline V gene has CDR1 SGHDT and CDR2 YYEEEE. The ends lost 0 bases at V and 8 bases at J; junction bases unmatched: 10. The CDR3 totals 17 residues. The CDR3 DNA follows: TGTGCCAGCAGCTTGGGGCCCTTAACGACAGGGGATTCACCCCTCCACTTT. Protein product: CASSLGPLTTGDSPLHF. The whole variable domain, filled in from reference TRBV5-6 and TRBJ1-6, reads DAGVTQSPTHLIKTRGQQVTLRCSPKSGHDTVSWYQQALGQGPQFIFQYYEEEERQRGNFPDRFSGHQFPNYSSELNVNALLLGDSALYLCASSLGPLTTGDSPLHFGNGTRLTVT.

V is TRBV2 and J is TRBJ2-7, with D perhaps assigned TRBD1 or TRBD2 (5 bases each). V was pared by 4 bases and J by 3 bases, with 16 bases between. Germline V gene data show CDR1 as SNHLY and CDR2 as FYNNEI. The CDR3 runs to 15 residues. CDR3 protein: CASSGHRDRNYEQYF. DNA of the CDR3: TGTGCCAGCAGTGGACACCGGGACCGCAACTACGAGCAGTACTTC.

The rearrangement uses TRBV7-9 and TRBJ2-7, with unresolved D. V lost 0 bases and J lost 3, with 12 bases in between. Germline V gene lookup returns CDR1 SEHNR and CDR2 FQNEAQ (reference sequence). The CDR3 contains 15 residues. The CDR3 spells CASSLALGRNYEQYF. CDR3 DNA sequence: TGTGCCAGCAGCTTAGCGCTAGGGCGGAACTACGAGCAGTACTTC.

The chain has TRBV6-1 and TRBJ1-2, with TRBD1 matching over 10 bases. V lost 0 bases to trimming and J lost 8 bases; unmatched junction nucleotides: 9. This CDR3 contains 16 residues. CDR1 MNHNS and CDR2 SASEGT come from the germline V gene. CDR3 in DNA: TGTGCCAGCAGTGAAGCCCGGGGGACAGGGGCGAAGGGCTACACCTTC. Translating gives CASSEARGTGAKGYTF.

This clone was recorded once. J is TRBJ1-1 and V is TRBV5-4; the D is unclear. Trimming left V 4 bases short and J 4 bases short, with 11 bases between. Per germline, CDR1 SGHNT and CDR2 YYREEE (reference sequence). This CDR3 comprises 13 residues. CDR3 in amino acids: CASSPSRSTEAFF. DNA for the CDR3: TGTGCCAGCAGCCCTAGCCGGAGCACTGAAGCTTTCTTT. Filled out from reference TRBV5-4 and TRBJ1-1, the complete variable domain reads ETGVTQSPTHLIKTRGQQVTLRCSSQSGHNTVSWYQQALGQGPQFIFQYYREEENGRGNFPPRFSGLQFPNYSSELNVNALELDDSALYLCASSPSRSTEAFFGQGTRLTVV.

The rearrangement joins TRBV7-8 to TRBJ1-5; perhaps TRBD1 as D (5 bases). Trimming pared 0 bases from V and 1 base from J, leaving 13 bases between. The CDR3 has 17 amino acids. Germline loops: CDR1 SGHVS, CDR2 FQNEAQ. The chain's CDR3 is CASSLAVGVISNQPQHF. CDR3 in DNA: TGTGCCAGCAGCTTAGCTGTAGGGGTAATAAGCAATCAGCCCCAGCATTTT.

The chain couples TRBV7-2 to TRBJ1-1; the match to TRBD1 covers 7 bases. Trimming took 5 bases from V and 2 from J; bases not matched to a gene: 11. Germline V gives CDR1 SGHTA, CDR2 FQGNSA. The CDR3 is 16 amino acids. The CDR3 DNA follows: TGTGCCAGCAGCCACCCCAGGACAGGAGTAAACACTGAAGCTTTCTTT. Amino acids: CASSHPRTGVNTEAFF.

This clone is a singleton in its sample. This chain connects TRBV6-1 to TRBJ2-5, with no clear D. Trimming removed 1 base at V and 5 bases at J, with 8 bases between. Per the germline V gene, CDR1 is MNHNS and CDR2 is SASEGT. The CDR3 runs to 13 residues. The CDR3 DNA follows: TGTGCCAGCAGTGAAGAAGAGGCTGAGACCCAGTACTTC. Its protein product is CASSEEEAETQYF.

The rearrangement joins TRBV5-4 to TRBJ2-1; D may be TRBD1 or TRBD2 (5 bases each). The CDR3 runs 13 residues. Trimming cost V 0 bases and J 9 bases, with 10 bases left between them. CDR1 is SGHNT, CDR2 YYREEE, per germline (reference sequence). CDR3: CASSLARETEQFF. CDR3 nucleotides: TGTGCCAGCAGCTTGGCCAGGGAGACTGAGCAGTTCTTC.